One and the same sample provided the 13 T cell receptor beta chains below, sequenced in a study of T cell responses to AZD1222 COVID-19 vaccine. Assay: immunoSEQ multiplex PCR; the TCRdb copy retains only in-frame clones and omits some. This table has some 140,000 clones, approximately 85% appearing once. The sample in question was peripheral blood, obtained 28 days after the second dose of the MenACWY control vaccine. These receptors came from an adult who received the MenACWY meningococcal vaccine as a control.

The chain couples TRBV15 to TRBJ1-6; D gene uncertain. The CDR3 totals 14 residues. CDR1 LNHNV and CDR2 YYDKDF come from the germline V gene (reference sequence). Trimming shortened V by 1 base and J by 10 bases, and 11 bases separated the two germline ends. The CDR3 here is CATSRVEKGSPLHF. Written as DNA, the CDR3 is TGTGCCACCAGCAGAGTAGAGAAAGGATCACCCCTCCACTTT.

Only a few counts were recorded for this clone. V gene TRBV27 combines with J gene TRBJ2-1, with D perhaps TRBD2 (6 bases). Trimming cost V 5 bases and J 4 bases, with 21 bases left between them. The CDR3 is 17 residues long. Germline lookup yields CDR1 MNHEY and CDR2 SMNVEV (reference sequence). CDR3 nucleotide sequence: TGTGCCAGCAGTAGACGCCGGGACTCCGAGACATACAATGAGCAGTTCTTC. Translating gives CASSRRRDSETYNEQFF.

This sequence joins TRBV6-1 and TRBJ1-5, with D possibly matching TRBD1 (5 bases). Germline V gene sequence: CDR1 MNHNS, CDR2 SASEGT. The CDR3 length is 14 residues. V was clipped by 0 bases and J by 6 bases, with 9 bases between them. This chain's CDR3 is CASSEASGFQPQHF. The CDR3 bases are TGTGCCAGCAGTGAAGCTTCAGGGTTTCAGCCCCAGCATTTT.

The chain employs TRBV7-2 and TRBJ2-1; the D is unclear. The CDR3 is 12 residues long. V lost 2 bases and J 7 bases, leaving 6 bases between the germline ends. Germline V gene sequence: CDR1 SGHTA, CDR2 FQGNSA. The CDR3: CASSLNRNEQFF. The CDR3 bases are TGTGCCAGCAGCTTAAACAGAAATGAGCAGTTCTTC.

The chain employs TRBV2 and TRBJ2-5; no firm D call. V lost 6 bases, J lost 1 base, and 12 bases lay in between. In germline, CDR1 is SNHLY, CDR2 FYNNEI. This CDR3 comprises 14 residues. The chain's CDR3 is CASRSRQAQETQYF. CDR3 nucleotide sequence: TGTGCCAGCAGATCAAGACAAGCCCAAGAGACCCAGTACTTC.

The chain has TRBV29-1 and TRBJ1-1; no clear D. In germline, CDR1 is SQVTM, CDR2 ANQGSEA. Trimming left V 2 bases short and J 5 bases short, with 12 bases between. The CDR3 totals 13 residues. The CDR3 loop reads CSVEPSGSTEAFF. In DNA form, the CDR3 reads TGCAGCGTTGAACCTAGTGGATCTACTGAAGCTTTCTTT.

The rearrangement links TRBV5-1 to TRBJ1-2; tentative D call: TRBD1 (6 bases). This CDR3 region has 14 residues. Trimming took off 4 bases at V and 2 bases at J, with 12 bases between the two ends. The germline CDR1 and CDR2 sequences are SGHRS and YFSETQ. This CDR3 reads CASSEGGTNYGYTF. The CDR3 nucleotides read TGCGCCAGCAGCGAGGGAGGGACAAACTATGGCTACACCTTC.

This clone appeared a few times. The V gene is TRBV28, the J gene TRBJ2-3; D possibly uses TRBD1 or TRBD2 (5 bases each). V lost 6 bases and J 2 bases, leaving 12 bases between the germline ends. The germline gives CDR1 MDHEN, CDR2 SYDVKM. The CDR3 runs 14 residues. The CDR3 DNA follows: TGTGCCAGCAGCGTTGGGACCGCCACAGATACGCAGTATTTT. It yields the protein CASSVGTATDTQYF.

The chain couples TRBV7-2 to TRBJ2-4; D call uncertain. The CDR3 length is 13 residues. V dropped 4 bases and J dropped 5 bases, with 9 bases sitting between them. Germline V gene data show CDR1 as SGHTA and CDR2 as FQGNSA. The CDR3 here is CASSWTVQNIQYF. CDR3 in DNA: TGTGCCAGCAGCTGGACGGTACAAAACATTCAGTACTTC.

The chain uses TRBV3-1 (or the pseudogene TRBV3-2) and TRBJ2-1, with 8 bases identical to TRBD2. Germline CDR1 is LGHDT and CDR2 is YNNKEL (reference sequence). With 3 bases clipped from V and 10 bases from J, the junction kept 11 bases outside the gene matches. This CDR3 comprises 15 residues. The CDR3, as DNA: TGTGCCAGCAGCCACCAAGGGATAACTAGCGGCGAGCAGTTCTTC. As protein: CASSHQGITSGEQFF.

On this clone: Relative to the germline gene, one junction end is altered; a read error may explain this. The chain couples TRBV7-9 to TRBJ2-1; the D is unclear. This CDR3 contains 13 residues. CDR1 is SEHNR and CDR2 is FQNEAQ in the germline V gene (reference sequence). This CDR3 is CASTLLGYNEQFF. CDR3 sequence (DNA): TGTGCCAGCACCTTATTGGGCTACAATGAGCAGTTCTTC.

This clone has more than one count but fewer than ten. The CDR3 spells CSVAGTGYGYTF. The CDR3 coding sequence is TGCAGCGTTGCAGGGACCGGATATGGCTACACCTTC. This rearrangement joins TRBV29-1 to TRBJ1-2; tentative D call: TRBD1 (5 bases). Trimming left V 4 bases short and J 5 bases short, with 11 bases between. This CDR3 region has 12 residues. Germline assignment: CDR1 SQVTM and CDR2 ANQGSEA. Full variable domain (remainder filled in from reference TRBV29-1 and TRBJ1-2): SAVISQKPSRDICQRGTSLTIQCQVDSQVTMMFWYRQQPGQSLTLIATANQGSEATYESGFVIDKFPISRPNLTFSTLTVSNMSPEDSSIYLCSVAGTGYGYTFGSGTRLTVV.

This chain connects TRBV24-1 to TRBJ2-3; the D gene is possibly TRBD1 (5 bases). Trimming took off 3 bases at V and 0 bases at J, with 12 bases between the two ends. CDR1 and CDR2 (germline): KGHDR, SFDVKD. CDR3 size: 16 residues. This CDR3 reads CATSDPPTDSTDTQYF. CDR3 in DNA: TGTGCCACCAGTGATCCTCCGACAGATAGCACAGATACGCAGTATTTT.